This T cell receptor beta chain emerged from a study of T cells expressing NK-cell markers. Turning to the study itself: According to the study, TCR beta repertoires originated from sorted CD3+CD56+NKG2C+, CD3+CD56+NKG2C- and CD3+CD56-NKG2C+ T cells. The sequencing cohort of eight donors included seven HCMV-seropositive individuals and one seronegative individual.

Germline V gene lookup returns CDR1 SQVTM and CDR2 ANQGSEA. The CDR3 totals 15 residues. Notes on this clonotype: Its cognate antigen is unknown.

Whole-study results and caveats: Leadership of the CD3+CD56-NKG2C+ fraction also belonged to these clonotypes in a handful of donors.

What made the TCR beta cDNA was 5'RACE template switching with UMIs. Using the 5' RACE reads, TCRdb records one entry per CDR3 protein without DNA. The repertoire table contains 550,000 or so distinct CDR3 sequences. Sequenced input: blood T cells: a sorted CD56 or NKG2C T cell subset, CD4+ or CD8+ T cells, or bulk PBMC T cells (not recorded which). The receptor was isolated from a man between 18 and 35 years old in good health. The chain combines TRBV29-1 with TRBJ2-5; TCRdb selects TRBD1, and the lack of DNA leaves this call unchecked. The CDR3 protein is CSVESGRGGGETQYF.